What follows are 8 T cell receptor beta chains derived from one specimen sequenced in a study of blood T cell repertoires in COVID-19. Generated by immunoSEQ multiplex PCR, the TCRdb table keeps only in-frame clones and is missing some. Of over 150,000 clones in the sample, about 86% are singletons; the top ten hold about 7%. The sequencing input was peripheral blood. Receptors originate from a man between 50 and 59 years old with active or convalescent COVID-19.

The chain couples TRBV19 to TRBJ2-7; 9 bases align to TRBD1. Germline lookup yields CDR1 LNHDA and CDR2 SQIVND (reference sequence). The CDR3 totals 16 residues. V dropped 7 bases and J dropped 1; count of bases not matched to a gene: 11. This CDR3 reads CASNDRHGQGSYEQYF. The CDR3 region has the DNA TGTGCCAGTAATGACCGCCATGGACAGGGGTCCTACGAGCAGTACTTC. The variable domain in full, with the rest retrieved from reference TRBV19 and TRBJ2-7, is DGGITQSPKYLFRKEGQNVTLSCEQNLNHDAMYWYRQDPGQGLRLIYYSQIVNDFQKGDIAEGYSVSREKKESFPLTVTSAQKNPTAFYLCASNDRHGQGSYEQYFGPGTRLTVT.

The chain couples TRBV11-2 to TRBJ1-3; 7 bases line up with TRBD1. V lost 8 bases, J lost 0 bases, and 4 bases stayed unmatched. Germline V gives CDR1 SGHAT, CDR2 FQNNGV. This CDR3 has 14 residues. CDR3 region: CASLGQNSGNTIYF. The CDR3 DNA is TGTGCCAGCCTGGGACAGAACTCTGGAAACACCATATATTTT.

This clone has only a few counts. The J gene is TRBJ1-1, the V gene TRBV5-4; 10 bases are a match to TRBD1. Germline trimming cut 4 bases from V and 5 bases from J; bases unmatched to any gene: 5. CDR1 is SGHNT and CDR2 is YYREEE in the germline V gene (reference sequence). The CDR3 is 14 amino acids. CDR3 bases: TGTGCCAGCAGCCACGACAGGGGGCGAACTGAAGCTTTCTTT. Amino acids: CASSHDRGRTEAFF.

A single count supports this clone. The genes are TRBV6-6 and TRBJ1-5; 10 bases match TRBD1. Per germline, CDR1 MNHNY and CDR2 SVGAGI (reference sequence). J was trimmed by 7 bases and V by 7 bases; bases with no gene match: 7. The CDR3 consists of 14 residues. CDR3 DNA: TGTGCCAGCATGCGACAGGGGGCTCGACAGCCCCAGCATTTT. As protein: CASMRQGARQPQHF.

In regard to this clone: Other DNA sequences in the same sample also yield this CDR3. The chain carries TRBV19 and TRBJ1-2; D remains ambiguous. Trimming cost V 3 bases and J 2 bases, with 7 bases left between them. The CDR3 spans 13 residues. Germline V gives CDR1 LNHDA, CDR2 SQIVND (reference sequence). DNA for the CDR3: TGTGCCAGTAGTATTCTGGCAAACTATGGCTACACCTTC. Protein sequence: CASSILANYGYTF. Using reference TRBV19 and TRBJ1-2 for the parts outside the CDR3, the full variable domain is DGGITQSPKYLFRKEGQNVTLSCEQNLNHDAMYWYRQDPGQGLRLIYYSQIVNDFQKGDIAEGYSVSREKKESFPLTVTSAQKNPTAFYLCASSILANYGYTFGSGTRLTVV.

The genes are TRBV24-1 and TRBJ1-4; 7 bases map to TRBD1. The CDR3 length is 17 residues. Per germline, CDR1 KGHDR and CDR2 SFDVKD. The ends lost 3 bases at V and 6 bases at J; junction bases unmatched: 12. The CDR3 DNA follows: TGTGCCACCAGTGATCCGGGACCTAAGGGGGCGGATGAAAAACTGTTTTTT. This codes for CATSDPGPKGADEKLFF.

This chain connects TRBV6-2 or TRBV6-3 to TRBJ1-5, with 9 bases fitting TRBD1. The germline gives CDR1 MNHEY, CDR2 SVGEGT. This CDR3 region has 15 residues. The ends lost 2 bases at V and 7 bases at J; junction bases unmatched: 6. The CDR3 sequence: CASSYIKQGAQPQHF. The CDR3, as DNA: TGTGCCAGCAGTTACATCAAACAGGGGGCGCAGCCCCAGCATTTT.

V gene TRBV9 combines with J gene TRBJ1-4, with 7 bases aligning to TRBD1. The V and J ends lost 4 bases and 8 bases, in that order; junction bases with no gene match: 8. The CDR3 is 14 amino acids. Germline V lookup: CDR1 SGDLS, CDR2 YYNGEE. The CDR3 reads CASSQTGTGEKLFF. CDR3 bases: TGTGCCAGCAGCCAGACAGGGACGGGGGAAAAACTGTTTTTT.